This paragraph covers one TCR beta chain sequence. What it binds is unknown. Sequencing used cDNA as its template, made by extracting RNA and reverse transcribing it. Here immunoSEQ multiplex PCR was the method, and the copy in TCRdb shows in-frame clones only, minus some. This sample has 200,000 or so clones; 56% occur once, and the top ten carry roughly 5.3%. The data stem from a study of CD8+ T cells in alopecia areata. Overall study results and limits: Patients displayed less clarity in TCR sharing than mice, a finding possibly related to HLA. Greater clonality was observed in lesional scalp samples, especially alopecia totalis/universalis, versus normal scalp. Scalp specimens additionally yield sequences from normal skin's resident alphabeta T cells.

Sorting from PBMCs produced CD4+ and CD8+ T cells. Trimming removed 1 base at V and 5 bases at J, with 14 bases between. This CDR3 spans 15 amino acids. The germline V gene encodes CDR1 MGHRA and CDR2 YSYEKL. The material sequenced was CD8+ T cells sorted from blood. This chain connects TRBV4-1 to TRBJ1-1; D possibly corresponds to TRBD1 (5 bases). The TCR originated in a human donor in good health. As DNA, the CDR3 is TGCGCCAGCAGCCAAGGGCCGGGGGTGGTGACTGAAGCTTTCTTT. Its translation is CASSQGPGVVTEAFF.